Given below is one T cell receptor (beta chain) in context. Its specificity is unknown. This sample is drawn from a study of T cell repertoires in cytomegalovirus infection. Study-wide background: Selection of CMV epitopes for the study included recently identified HLA-C-restricted and well-studied HLA-B-restricted ones. Public TCR beta signatures were indicative of both CMV infection and a matching HLA type. The study's findings and limits: HLA-C-restricted CMV-specific TCR beta clonotypes were dominant in the ex vivo response.

One entry per CDR3 protein, called by TCRdb with MiXCR from the reads. The data show approximately 390,000 distinct CDR3 sequences, approximately 35% seen once. This CDR3 is built from 13 residues. The V end was cut by 3 bases, the J end by 1 base, with 6 bases between. Germline V gene data show CDR1 as MNHEY and CDR2 as SMNVEV (reference sequence). The chain couples TRBV27 to TRBJ1-1, with D unresolved. The clonotype originates from a human donor in good health (CMV status not recorded). Some clones in this sample may be carry-over from other donors' samples. The starting material was cultured PBMCs, obtained from culture after CMV antigen stimulation. The CDR3 bases are TGTGCCAGCAGTTTCCCCGGGAACACTGAAGCTTTCTTT. It codes for CASSFPGNTEAFF.